The 14 T cell receptor beta chains below were found in one sample sequenced in a study of CXCR3-negative and CXCR3-positive naive CD8 T cells (dated by TCRdb to 2018 to 2020). Results the study describes overall, beyond this receptor: TRB CDR3s from CXCR3-positive naive cells showed higher hydrophobicity (lower Kidera factor 4), lower energy, and higher strength and volume indices than CXCR3-negative naive cells.

The listed sequencing device is NextSeq 550. The Human TCR Profiling Kit (MiLaboratory) was used to make UMI-labeled 5' RACE TRB cDNA libraries. After TCRdb reprocessed the reads, each CDR3 protein sequence was kept as one row, without DNA. This sample's table carries over 150,000 distinct CDR3 sequences. 0.45% to 0.55% of the sample is in the top ten clones. Their specific antigens are unknown. The specimen was naive CXCR3+ CD8+ T cells from blood. Taken with the paper, the label for cell subset or site translates to: CD45RO-CCR7+CD27+CD95- naive CD8+ T cells expressing CXCR3 (TNR3+). These receptors came from a human donor in good health. Some clones in this sample may be carry-over from other donors' samples.

J is TRBJ2-3 and V is TRBV4-1; TCRdb picks TRBD2, but there is no DNA to check that call. The CDR3 covers 18 residues. Looked up from germline, CDR1 is MGHRA and CDR2 is YSYEKL. Here the CDR3 reads CASSPRPGTPDSTDTQYF.

The chain's CDR3 is CASRGQRNTGELFF. This rearrangement joins TRBV6-4 to TRBJ2-2; TCRdb calls TRBD1, which cannot be checked without DNA. Germline assignment: CDR1 MRHNA and CDR2 SNTAGT. This CDR3 has 14 residues.

The rearrangement uses TRBV12-3 or TRBV12-4 and TRBJ1-2; TCRdb reports TRBD1, a call that lacks DNA to check it against. The CDR3 has 15 residues. Here the CDR3 reads CASSSLSGTLVGYTF.

The chain has TRBV9 and TRBJ1-4; TCRdb proposes TRBD1, but this gene call is untestable without DNA. The CDR3 is 16 amino acids. Germline assignment: CDR1 SGDLS and CDR2 YYNGEE. This chain's CDR3 is CASSSRQGGTNEKLFF.

CDR3 region: CASSVGGRSSYNSPLHF. The chain recombines TRBV9 with TRBJ1-6. The germline V gene has CDR1 SGDLS and CDR2 YYNGEE. The CDR3 consists of 17 residues. The entire variable domain, with the rest obtained from reference TRBV9 and TRBJ1-6, is as follows: DSGVTQTPKHLITATGQRVTLRCSPRSGDLSVYWYQQSLDQGLQFLIQYYNGEERAKGNILERFSAQQFPDLHSELNLSSLELGDSALYFCASSVGGRSSYNSPLHFGNGTRLTVT.

The gene calls are TRBV9 and TRBJ2-1; TCRdb's D call, TRBD1, is unchecked because there is no DNA. The CDR3 loop spans 15 amino acids. Germline CDR1 and CDR2: SGDLS and YYNGEE. This CDR3 is CASARGLGSDNEQFF. Full variable domain (rest looked up from reference TRBV9 and TRBJ2-1): DSGVTQTPKHLITATGQRVTLRCSPRSGDLSVYWYQQSLDQGLQFLIQYYNGEERAKGNILERFSAQQFPDLHSELNLSSLELGDSALYFCASARGLGSDNEQFFGPGTRLTVL.

This rearrangement joins TRBV20-1 to TRBJ2-1; TCRdb names TRBD2, which stays unverified in the absence of DNA. Germline values: CDR1 DFQATT, CDR2 SNEGSKA (reference sequence). CDR3 length equals 14 residues. This CDR3 is CSASSGSSYNEQFF.

This sequence joins TRBV7-2 and TRBJ1-2; TCRdb picks TRBD1, but there is no DNA to check that call. CDR3 size: 13 residues. Germline V lookup: CDR1 SGHTA, CDR2 FQGNSA. The CDR3 loop reads CASMSQGNYGYTF. Full variable domain (rest looked up from reference TRBV7-2 and TRBJ1-2): GAGVSQSPSNKVTEKGKDVELRCDPISGHTALYWYRQSLGQGLEFLIYFQGNSAPDKSGLPSDRFSAERTGGSVSTLTIQRTQQEDSAVYLCASMSQGNYGYTFGSGTRLTVV.

V is TRBV19 and J is TRBJ1-5; TCRdb's D gene call, TRBD1, goes unchecked for lack of DNA. Germline values: CDR1 LNHDA, CDR2 SQIVND (reference sequence). The CDR3 extends over 14 amino acids. CDR3 amino acids: CASSGQGAGQPQHF.

J is TRBJ1-2 and V is TRBV5-1; the D call of TRBD1 rests on TCRdb alone, since no DNA is present to check it. The CDR3 is 19 residues long. The germline V gene encodes CDR1 SGHRS and CDR2 YFSETQ. CDR3 sequence: CASSGITGTGEVYLYDYTF.

The CDR3 region is CASSVDPAGGAKTQYF. The rearrangement uses TRBV9 and TRBJ2-5; the D call of TRBD1 rests on TCRdb alone, since no DNA is present to check it. The CDR3 totals 16 residues. Germline-derived CDR1 and CDR2 are SGDLS and YYNGEE. Looking up the rest from reference TRBV9 and TRBJ2-5 gives the full variable domain: DSGVTQTPKHLITATGQRVTLRCSPRSGDLSVYWYQQSLDQGLQFLIQYYNGEERAKGNILERFSAQQFPDLHSELNLSSLELGDSALYFCASSVDPAGGAKTQYFGPGTRLLVL.

This chain joins TRBV29-1 and TRBJ2-7; checking the TCRdb D call of TRBD1 is not possible without DNA. Germline V lookup: CDR1 SQVTM, CDR2 ANQGSEA. This CDR3 comprises 13 residues. The CDR3 protein is CSGRGTNSYEQYF.

The chain combines TRBV29-1 with TRBJ2-7; there is no DNA to check the TCRdb D call of TRBD1. The CDR3 has 13 amino acids. CDR1 is SQVTM, CDR2 ANQGSEA, per germline. The CDR3 here is CSVVGEGDYEQYF.

The CDR3 sequence: CASSLAPGDTYEQYF. The rearrangement joins TRBV7-6 to TRBJ2-7. The CDR3 contains 15 residues. Germline loops: CDR1 SGHVS, CDR2 FNYEAQ.